The 20 T cell receptor beta chains below come from one sample, sequenced in a study of technical replicates of blood from several donors. This table comes from immunoSEQ multiplex PCR, and its TCRdb copy is limited to in-frame clones, with some not included. The table has about 48,000 clones, about 93% seen once. Sequenced sample: PBMCs. The receptors derive from a human donor in good health. Some clones in this sample may be carry-over from other donors' samples.

The rearrangement uses TRBV13 and TRBJ2-7, with D maybe TRBD1 (7 bases). Germline values: CDR1 PRHDT, CDR2 FYEKMQ (reference sequence). CDR3 size: 15 residues. Trimming removed 7 bases from V and 4 bases from J, with 20 bases in between. The CDR3 bases are TGTGCCAGCACCCTCAGGGGGGCAGATGGTTACGAGCAGTACTTC. This sequence encodes CASTLRGADGYEQYF.

The gene calls are TRBV5-8 and TRBJ1-5; 8 nucleotides line up with TRBD1. V was pared by 6 bases and J by 6 bases, with 11 bases of the junction left unmatched. From germline, CDR1 is SGHTS and CDR2 YDEGEE. CDR3 length: 15 amino acids. This CDR3 is CASILPGRGLQPQHF. CDR3 in DNA: TGTGCCAGCATCCTGCCGGGCAGGGGGCTTCAGCCCCAGCATTTT.

The genes are TRBV5-1 and TRBJ2-5; possibly TRBD2 for D (5 bases). The V end lost 4 bases, the J end lost 4 bases, and 20 bases lay between the germline ends. From germline, CDR1 is SGHRS and CDR2 YFSETQ. The CDR3 contains 16 residues. Here the CDR3 reads CASSDPSSTPGETQYF. CDR3 in DNA: TGCGCCAGCAGCGATCCTTCTAGCACCCCGGGAGAGACCCAGTACTTC.

This chain connects TRBV4-1 to TRBJ2-7, with TRBD2 as a possible D gene (6 bases). CDR3 size: 15 residues. Per the germline V gene, CDR1 is MGHRA and CDR2 is YSYEKL. The V and J ends lost 4 bases and 7 bases respectively, with 20 bases between them. The CDR3 DNA reads as TGCGCCAGCAGCCCGGGAGAAGGGAGAGCGAGAGAGCAGTACTTC. Translating it yields CASSPGEGRAREQYF.

The rearrangement links TRBV6-1 to TRBJ2-5; TRBD2 matches 9 bases. Trimming removed 6 bases from V and 2 bases from J; junction bases left unmatched: 7. The germline V gene encodes CDR1 MNHNS and CDR2 SASEGT. The CDR3 is made up of 15 amino acids. The chain's CDR3 is CASSLAGIGQETQYF. The CDR3 DNA follows: TGTGCCAGCAGCCTAGCGGGGATTGGGCAAGAGACCCAGTACTTC.

This chain joins TRBV29-1 and TRBJ1-2, with unresolved D. The germline V gene has CDR1 SQVTM and CDR2 ANQGSEA. This CDR3 contains 13 residues. V was shortened by 4 bases and J by 4 bases, with 13 bases between the two germline ends. The CDR3 region has the DNA TGCAGCGTTGCTATCCTGGCAGGCTATGGCTACACCTTC. It translates to CSVAILAGYGYTF.

The V gene is TRBV27, the J gene TRBJ2-7, with 11 nucleotides matching TRBD1. Trimming took 5 bases from V and 3 from J; bases not matched to a gene: 3. CDR3 length equals 14 residues. Looked up from germline, CDR1 is MNHEY and CDR2 is SMNVEV (reference sequence). CDR3 coding DNA: TGTGCCAGCAGTCCCGGGACAGGGGGCTACGAGCAGTACTTC. Protein sequence: CASSPGTGGYEQYF.

The chain couples TRBV7-9 to TRBJ2-7; perhaps TRBD1 as D (6 bases). Germline lookup yields CDR1 SEHNR and CDR2 FQNEAQ (reference sequence). CDR3 length equals 14 residues. Between the trimmed V and J ends, which lost 3 bases and 3 bases, there was a span of 12 bases. The CDR3 here is CASSLGAGSYEQYF. DNA of the CDR3: TGTGCCAGCAGCTTGGGGGCAGGGAGCTACGAGCAGTACTTC.

This clone was recorded only once. This chain connects TRBV4-1 to TRBJ2-1, with 8 bases aligning to TRBD2. CDR3 size: 16 residues. Germline CDR1 reads MGHRA; CDR2 reads YSYEKL. Germline trimming cut 0 bases from V and 5 bases from J; bases unmatched to any gene: 6. The CDR3 DNA reads TGCGCCAGCAGCCAAGATCGGAGCGGGGGAAACAATGAGCAGTTCTTC. The encoded protein is CASSQDRSGGNNEQFF.

The CDR3 protein is CASRSGTGGGTEAFF. The CDR3 bases are TGTGCAAGTCGCTCGGGGACCGGGGGGGGCACTGAAGCTTTCTTT. The rearrangement uses TRBV12-2 and TRBJ1-1. TRBV12-2 constitutes a pseudogene. CDR3 length: 15 amino acids.

The chain is built from TRBV19 and TRBJ1-6; D not certain. V lost 9 bases and J lost 0, with 12 bases in between. CDR3 size: 15 residues. CDR1 LNHDA and CDR2 SQIVND come from the germline V gene (reference sequence). CDR3 sequence (DNA): TGTGCCAGCGATGTGGGGAGCTCCTATAATTCACCCCTCCACTTT. Translating it yields CASDVGSSYNSPLHF.

The rearrangement links TRBV18 to TRBJ1-5; 8 bases fit TRBD1. The CDR3 covers 15 residues. Germline trimming cut 6 bases from V and 2 bases from J; bases unmatched to any gene: 6. Germline CDR1 is KGHSH and CDR2 is LQKENI. CDR3: CASSPGGQGNQPQHF. As DNA, the CDR3 is TGTGCCAGCTCCCCGGGGGGACAGGGCAATCAGCCCCAGCATTTT.

The chain carries TRBV12-5 and TRBJ2-5, with D perhaps matching TRBD1 (6 bases). CDR1 and CDR2 (germline): LGHNT, FRNRAP. The V and J ends lost 2 bases and 1 base respectively, with 8 bases between them. The length of the CDR3 is 14 residues. CDR3 sequence reads: CASGLRGSQETQYF. The CDR3 coding sequence is TGTGCTAGTGGTTTGAGGGGGTCCCAAGAGACCCAGTACTTC. The full variable domain, completed using reference TRBV12-5 and TRBJ2-5, is DARVTQTPRHKVTEMGQEVTMRCQPILGHNTVFWYRQTMMQGLELLAYFRNRAPLDDSGMPKDRFSAEMPDATLATLKIQPSEPRDSAVYFCASGLRGSQETQYFGPGTRLLVL.

The CDR3 protein is CASSLYRGGTGELFF. As DNA, the CDR3 is TGTGCCAGCAGCTTATACAGGGGTGGCACCGGGGAGCTGTTTTTT. V is TRBV5-4 and J is TRBJ2-2; the match to TRBD1 covers 7 bases. V dropped 2 bases and J dropped 4; count of bases not matched to a gene: 5. This CDR3 region has 15 residues. CDR1 and CDR2 (germline): SGHNT, YYREEE (reference sequence). Supplemented by reference TRBV5-4 and TRBJ2-2, the full variable domain reads ETGVTQSPTHLIKTRGQQVTLRCSSQSGHNTVSWYQQALGQGPQFIFQYYREEENGRGNFPPRFSGLQFPNYSSELNVNALELDDSALYLCASSLYRGGTGELFFGEGSRLTVL.

The sample holds a few counts of this clone. This rearrangement joins TRBV10-3 to TRBJ1-2, with unresolved D. Germline assignment: CDR1 ENHRY and CDR2 SYGVKD. This CDR3 comprises 13 residues. Trimming cost V 3 bases and J 6 bases, with 11 bases left between them. CDR3 region: CAISDPAEDGYTF. CDR3 nucleotides: TGTGCCATCAGTGATCCAGCCGAGGATGGCTACACCTTC.

The chain employs TRBV20-1 and TRBJ2-7; the D gene is possibly TRBD2 (5 bases). Trimming stripped 0 bases from V and 7 bases from J, with 7 bases between. Germline-derived CDR1 and CDR2 are DFQATT and SNEGSKA (reference sequence). This CDR3 region has 11 residues. The CDR3 spells CSARDQREQYF. CDR3 nucleotides: TGCAGTGCTAGAGATCAGCGGGAGCAGTACTTC.

The chain carries TRBV11-2 and TRBJ1-2; D is unresolved. Germline-derived CDR1 and CDR2 are SGHAT and FQNNGV. The CDR3 is 16 residues long. V was shortened by 2 bases and J by 0 bases, with 13 bases between the two germline ends. CDR3 DNA sequence: TGTGCCAGCAGCTTAACTGCAGGAATGACTAACTATGGCTACACCTTC. Amino acid sequence: CASSLTAGMTNYGYTF.

The chain links TRBV4-1 to TRBJ2-7; D uncertain. The CDR3 has 15 residues. The V gene lost 0 bases and the J gene lost 4 bases, with 13 bases spanning the gap. CDR1 MGHRA and CDR2 YSYEKL come from the germline V gene. The CDR3 coding sequence is TGCGCCAGCAGCCAAGAAGGAGATCTGCGTTACGAGCAGTACTTC. Its translation is CASSQEGDLRYEQYF.

The chain uses TRBV4-3 and TRBJ2-3; the D gene is possibly TRBD2 (5 bases). V was shortened by 4 bases and J by 0 bases, with 14 bases between the two germline ends. The V gene's germline CDR1 is LGHNA and CDR2 YSLEER. There are 16 residues in the CDR3. The CDR3 protein is CASSPKRERSTDTQYF. Here the CDR3 DNA reads TGCGCCAGCAGCCCGAAGAGAGAGCGGAGCACAGATACGCAGTATTTT.

This sequence joins TRBV11-2 and TRBJ2-3; D gene ambiguous. The length of the CDR3 is 11 residues. V gave up 5 bases and J gave up 8 bases, with 8 bases separating them. Germline V CDR1 and CDR2: SGHAT, FQNNGV. Here the CDR3 DNA reads TGTGCCAGCAGCCCAACGGGTACGCAGTATTTT. It translates to CASSPTGTQYF.